This T cell receptor beta chain is from a study of blood T cell repertoires in COVID-19. Study-wide background: The United States, Italy and Spain provided the acute and convalescent COVID-19 samples.

The assay was immunoSEQ multiplex PCR, and TCRdb's table has in-frame clones only and misses some. The sample lists 210,000 or so clones, about 86% occurring once. This sequence originates from a man in his forties or fifties with active or convalescent COVID-19. Sequenced sample: peripheral blood.

The CDR3 nucleotides read TGTGCCAGCAGTGATATCGACGGGGCAACTAATGAAAAACTGTTTTTT. As protein: CASSDIDGATNEKLFF. The gene calls are TRBV6-1 and TRBJ1-4, with D hard to call. CDR1 is MNHNS, CDR2 SASEGT, per germline. CDR3 size: 16 residues. V was shortened by 3 bases and J by 0 bases, with 11 bases between the two germline ends.